What follows are 23 T cell receptor beta chains derived from one specimen sequenced in a study of cytomegalovirus exposure and HLA in healthy donors (dated by TCRdb to the late 2010s). Library prep was done by the immunoSEQ multiplex PCR assay. For the multiplex PCR, a mixture combining 60 forward primers for TCR Vbeta segments and 13 reverse primers for TCR Jbeta segments was used. Entries here come from immuneACCESS through TCRdb and include only in-frame sequences with V and J called. Some clones fail to appear in such tables; in the studies checked, an unresolved V gene covers under half of the shortfall, and the cause of the remainder is unknown. Here the sample has 110,000 to 150,000 clones; over 60% occur a single time. The top ten clonotypes cover approximately 2.1% of the sample. The sample was PBMCs. These receptors originate from a man aged 40-49 years in good health and CMV-seronegative.

This chain connects TRBV5-1 to TRBJ2-5; the match to TRBD1 covers 7 bases. Germline V gives CDR1 SGHRS, CDR2 YFSETQ. The CDR3 totals 15 residues. V gave up 2 bases and J gave up 1 base; unmatched junction bases: 5. The CDR3 DNA is TGCGCCAGCAGCTTTGGGGGACAGACCCAAGAGACCCAGTACTTC. It translates to CASSFGGQTQETQYF.

The chain joins TRBV7-9 to TRBJ2-1; 7 bases agree with TRBD2. CDR3 length equals 16 residues. From germline, CDR1 is SEHNR and CDR2 FQNEAQ (reference sequence). V shed 5 bases and J 5 bases; nucleotides not matched to a gene: 12. The CDR3 protein is CASSVLAAGRHNEQFF. Here the CDR3 DNA reads TGTGCCAGCAGCGTTCTAGCGGCGGGACGACACAATGAGCAGTTCTTC.

The genes are TRBV4-1 and TRBJ2-5; D possibly corresponds to TRBD1 (5 bases). From germline, CDR1 is MGHRA and CDR2 YSYEKL. Trimming left V 4 bases short and J 5 bases short, with 11 bases between. The CDR3 loop spans 13 amino acids. In nucleotides, the CDR3 is TGCGCCAGCAGCCGCAGGGTAAGGGAGACCCAGTACTTC. Translating gives CASSRRVRETQYF.

This chain uses TRBV5-1 with TRBJ2-1, with 10 nucleotides matching TRBD2. Germline-derived CDR1 and CDR2 are SGHRS and YFSETQ. The CDR3 covers 17 residues. V was clipped by 4 bases and J by 6 bases; unmatched bases: 13. The CDR3 bases are TGCGCCAGCAGCCCGATAGGTAGCGGGGGGCCGGGCAATGAGCAGTTCTTC. Translation: CASSPIGSGGPGNEQFF.

The V call is TRBV6-5, the J call TRBJ2-5; D is unclear. The ends were cut back, 5 bases at V and 1 base at J, with 5 bases in the middle. The CDR3 totals 12 residues. The germline gives CDR1 MNHEY, CDR2 SVGAGI. The CDR3 DNA reads TGTGCCAGCAGTAGGAGCCAAGAGACCCAGTACTTC. Its protein is CASSRSQETQYF.

The V and J genes are TRBV19 and TRBJ1-1; 9 bases line up with TRBD1. The CDR3 extends over 14 amino acids. Germline CDR1 LNHDA, CDR2 SQIVND (reference sequence). With 6 bases clipped from V and 5 bases from J, the junction kept 7 bases outside the gene matches. The CDR3 DNA sequence: TGTGCCAGTAGAGAGGACAGGGGAGTTACTGAAGCTTTCTTT. Its translation: CASREDRGVTEAFF.

The chain joins TRBV25-1 to TRBJ2-1; unclear D gene. The germline gives CDR1 MGHDK, CDR2 SYGVNS. The CDR3 sequence is 12 residues long. The V gene lost 4 bases and the J gene lost 4 bases, with 5 bases spanning the gap. DNA of the CDR3: TGTGCCAGCAGTGGGGCATACAATGAGCAGTTCTTC. It yields the protein CASSGAYNEQFF.

This chain's CDR3 is CASSLSMGNYGYTF. The CDR3 bases are TGTGCCAGCAGTTTATCTATGGGCAACTATGGCTACACCTTC. The chain has TRBV27 and TRBJ1-2; no definite D call. The CDR3 is 14 amino acids. Deletions cut 0 bases from V and 2 bases from J, with 7 bases between. The germline gives CDR1 MNHEY, CDR2 SMNVEV (reference sequence).

The CDR3 bases are TGTGCCAGCAGTGGCGGGGGAGCGGGACTCCACAATGAGCAGTTCTTC. Translation: CASSGGGAGLHNEQFF. This sequence joins TRBV28 and TRBJ2-1; 7 nucleotides match TRBD2. The CDR3 is 16 residues long. V shed 5 bases, J shed 5 bases, and the junction held 12 bases outside the gene matches. Germline values: CDR1 MDHEN, CDR2 SYDVKM.

The V and J genes are TRBV7-3 and TRBJ2-1; D not certain. CDR3 length equals 16 residues. The germline CDR1 and CDR2 sequences are SGHTA and FQGTGA. V was trimmed by 4 bases and J by 0 bases, leaving 13 bases between them. CDR3 nucleotide sequence: TGTGCCAGCAGCTCCCGGAGTACGAGCTCCTACAATGAGCAGTTCTTC. This gives the protein CASSSRSTSSYNEQFF.

The genes are TRBV28 and TRBJ1-1; 7 bases match TRBD1. CDR1 and CDR2 (germline): MDHEN, SYDVKM. The CDR3 spans 15 residues. Trimming at V came to 4 bases and at J to 1 base, leaving 6 bases not matched to a gene. The CDR3 loop reads CASSSPGQPNTEAFF. In nucleotides, the CDR3 is TGTGCCAGCAGTTCGCCGGGACAGCCGAACACTGAAGCTTTCTTT.

This chain links TRBV10-3 with TRBJ2-1; the D gene is possibly TRBD2 (5 bases). CDR3 length: 18 residues. V dropped 0 bases and J dropped 7 bases, with 22 bases sitting between them. Germline V CDR1 and CDR2: ENHRY, SYGVKD. CDR3 protein: CAISESGLALPLGNEQFF. CDR3 in DNA: TGTGCCATCAGTGAGTCAGGTCTAGCACTCCCCCTCGGAAATGAGCAGTTCTTC.

This sequence joins TRBV9 and TRBJ2-1; 14 nucleotides line up with TRBD2. V lost 3 bases to trimming and J lost 1 base; unmatched junction nucleotides: 9. The germline gives CDR1 SGDLS, CDR2 YYNGEE. The CDR3 is made up of 19 amino acids. This chain's CDR3 is CASSATGTSGSGSYNEQFF. CDR3 DNA sequence: TGTGCCAGCAGCGCCACCGGGACTAGCGGGAGTGGGTCCTACAATGAGCAGTTCTTC. The full variable domain, rest sourced from reference TRBV9 and TRBJ2-1, is DSGVTQTPKHLITATGQRVTLRCSPRSGDLSVYWYQQSLDQGLQFLIQYYNGEERAKGNILERFSAQQFPDLHSELNLSSLELGDSALYFCASSATGTSGSGSYNEQFFGPGTRLTVL.

This clone was seen a handful of times. The junction departs from the called germline gene at one end, perhaps through a read error. The V call is TRBV5-6, the J call TRBJ1-6; D is perhaps TRBD1 (6 bases). CDR3 size: 15 residues. Germline V gives CDR1 SGHDT, CDR2 YYEEEE. Written as DNA, the CDR3 is TGTGCCAGCAGCTTGGAGGACAGCCGGGATTCACCCCTCAACTTT. Translating it yields CASSLEDSRDSPLNF.

Only one count was recorded for this clone. The V call is TRBV7-3, the J call TRBJ2-1, with D maybe TRBD1 (5 bases). This CDR3 comprises 14 residues. V lost 1 base, J lost 8 bases, and 12 bases lay in between. CDR1 is SGHTA and CDR2 is FQGTGA in the germline V gene. CDR3 amino acids: CASSLIGVGDEQFF. The CDR3 DNA reads TGTGCCAGCAGCTTAATTGGGGTAGGGGATGAGCAGTTCTTC.

The chain links TRBV5-1 to TRBJ2-3, with 11 bases aligning to TRBD2. The germline gives CDR1 SGHRS, CDR2 YFSETQ. The J segment lost 6 bases and the V segment lost 4 bases, leaving 13 bases of the junction unmatched. The CDR3 runs to 17 residues. CDR3 sequence reads: CASSPIRSGGASDTQYF. Written as DNA, the CDR3 is TGCGCCAGCAGCCCCATTCGTAGCGGGGGGGCTTCGGATACGCAGTATTTT.

The chain couples TRBV19 to TRBJ2-7; 10 bases map to TRBD1. Germline V CDR1 and CDR2: LNHDA, SQIVND (reference sequence). This CDR3 is 14 amino acids long. J gave up 5 bases and V 7 bases, and 8 bases lay outside the gene matches. CDR3 region: CASKPGQGFDEQYF. CDR3 sequence (DNA): TGTGCCAGTAAACCGGGACAGGGGTTCGACGAGCAGTACTTC.

The rearrangement uses TRBV2 and TRBJ1-2; 7 bases line up with TRBD1. Germline CDR1 reads SNHLY; CDR2 reads FYNNEI. The CDR3 is made up of 16 amino acids. J gave up 1 base and V 7 bases, and 12 bases lay outside the gene matches. The CDR3 nucleotides are TGTGCCAGCAAGAGAACAGGGGCCACTTTTAACTATGGCTACACCTTC. Protein sequence: CASKRTGATFNYGYTF.

This clone was observed a single time. The chain links TRBV4-3 to TRBJ2-1; 9 bases are a match to TRBD2. CDR3 size: 17 residues. Germline V gene lookup returns CDR1 LGHNA and CDR2 YSLEER. V lost 0 bases, J lost 2 bases, and 5 bases stayed unmatched. In DNA, the CDR3 is TGCGCCAGCAGCCAAGACCCTAGCGGGGTTACCTACAATGAGCAGTTCTTC. It codes for CASSQDPSGVTYNEQFF.

The chain joins TRBV5-1 to TRBJ2-7, with D possibly matching TRBD1 (5 bases). V was clipped by 0 bases and J by 0 bases, with 13 bases between them. The CDR3 contains 16 residues. Germline assignment: CDR1 SGHRS and CDR2 YFSETQ. The CDR3 nucleotides are TGCGCCAGCAGCTTGGTGCCCAGGGATGGCTCCTACGAGCAGTACTTC. This sequence encodes CASSLVPRDGSYEQYF.

CDR3 in amino acids: CASSLGQGGTYEQYF. The CDR3 DNA reads as TGTGCCAGCAGCTTGGGGCAGGGAGGAACCTACGAGCAGTACTTC. The J gene is TRBJ2-7, the V gene TRBV5-4, with D maybe TRBD2 (6 bases). The CDR3 loop spans 15 amino acids. V lost 0 bases to trimming and J lost 2 bases, with 12 bases between them. CDR1 is SGHNT, CDR2 YYREEE, per germline (reference sequence).

This clone was counted once. This chain connects TRBV15 to TRBJ2-3, with 7 bases lining up with TRBD2. CDR1 is LNHNV, CDR2 YYDKDF, per germline (reference sequence). Unmatched junction bases numbered 1, after V lost 0 bases and J lost 4 bases. This CDR3 has 14 amino acids. The CDR3: CATSRERGADTQYF. As DNA, the CDR3 is TGTGCCACCAGCAGAGAACGGGGGGCAGATACGCAGTATTTT.

V gene TRBV30 combines with J gene TRBJ2-1, with 7 bases lining up with TRBD2. V dropped 3 bases and J dropped 9; count of bases not matched to a gene: 14. Germline CDR1 and CDR2: GTSNPN and SVGIG (reference sequence). The CDR3 spans 15 residues. The CDR3 protein is CAWRGLAGVLSEQFF. Written as DNA, the CDR3 is TGTGCCTGGAGGGGTTTAGCGGGTGTCCTCAGTGAGCAGTTCTTC.